The 4 T cell receptor beta chains reported below all come from one sample, sequenced in a study of T cell changes during pregnancy in multiple sclerosis. Generated by immunoSEQ multiplex PCR, the TCRdb table keeps only in-frame clones and is missing some. The repertoire holds 90,000 or so clones, with over 85% as singletons. The sequences come from peripheral blood, collected after pregnancy. These receptor sequences come from a female donor in good health, enrolled as a control in a pregnancy study.

The chain has TRBV5-8 and TRBJ2-2, with a weak D call TRBD2 (5 bases). The V end was cut by 0 bases, the J end by 6 bases, with 9 bases between. The CDR3 is made up of 14 amino acids. CDR1 and CDR2 from the germline V gene are SGHTS and YDEGEE. CDR3 DNA sequence: TGTGCCAGCAGCTTGGCAACTAGGTCCGGGGAGCTGTTTTTT. Its translation: CASSLATRSGELFF.

V usage is TRBV29-1 and J usage is TRBJ2-6; tentative D call: TRBD1 (6 bases). From germline, CDR1 is SQVTM and CDR2 ANQGSEA. Trimming pared 5 bases from V and 0 bases from J, leaving 11 bases between. The CDR3 length is 15 residues. In DNA, the CDR3 is TGCAGCGTTAAGGGACAATTCTCTGGGGCCAACGTCCTGACTTTC. Encoded protein: CSVKGQFSGANVLTF. Looking up the rest from reference TRBV29-1 and TRBJ2-6 gives the full variable domain: SAVISQKPSRDICQRGTSLTIQCQVDSQVTMMFWYRQQPGQSLTLIATANQGSEATYESGFVIDKFPISRPNLTFSTLTVSNMSPEDSSIYLCSVKGQFSGANVLTFGAGSRLTVL.

The CDR3 loop reads CASSLWQGAWGYTF. The CDR3 bases are TGTGCCAGCAGCTTGTGGCAGGGTGCCTGGGGCTACACCTTC. The rearrangement links TRBV5-6 to TRBJ1-2; perhaps TRBD1 as D (5 bases). Between the trimmed V and J ends, which lost 1 base and 8 bases, there was a span of 15 bases. Germline V gene data show CDR1 as SGHDT and CDR2 as YYEEEE. The CDR3 has 14 residues.

The chain has TRBV15 and TRBJ2-3, with 8 bases aligning to TRBD2. Germline V lookup: CDR1 LNHNV, CDR2 YYDKDF (reference sequence). Trimming at V came to 0 bases and at J to 3 bases, leaving 2 bases not matched to a gene. The CDR3 spans 15 residues. The CDR3 protein is CATSRDGLATDTQYF. For the CDR3, the DNA is TGTGCCACCAGCAGAGATGGACTAGCAACAGATACGCAGTATTTT.